One and the same sample provided the 15 T cell receptor beta chains below, sequenced in a study of control samples from healthy donors and cancer patients. Method: immunoSEQ multiplex PCR; TCRdb's copy keeps in-frame clones and lacks some. The sample has approximately 140,000 clones, 93% seen once. The sequenced sample was blood. The receptors were gathered from a man younger than 35 in good health.

This clone was detected only once. V usage is TRBV30 and J usage is TRBJ1-2; D gene uncertain. This CDR3 comprises 12 residues. V gave up 4 bases and J gave up 2 bases, with 8 bases separating them. Looked up from germline, CDR1 is GTSNPN and CDR2 is SVGIG (reference sequence). CDR3 coding DNA: TGTGCCTGGATTGGGCTGAACTATGGCTACACCTTC. Its translation: CAWIGLNYGYTF.

V usage is TRBV28 and J usage is TRBJ2-7; a weak D match, TRBD2 (5 bases). Trimming left V 7 bases short and J 3 bases short, with 16 bases between. The CDR3 is made up of 14 amino acids. CDR1 is MDHEN, CDR2 SYDVKM, per germline. Written as DNA, the CDR3 is TGTGCCAGCAACCAATGGCAGGAGGTCTACGAGCAGTACTTC. Amino acids: CASNQWQEVYEQYF.

This sequence joins TRBV5-1 and TRBJ1-2, with 7 bases lining up with TRBD1. Germline CDR1 SGHRS, CDR2 YFSETQ. V gave up 4 bases and J gave up 4 bases; unmatched junction bases: 13. The CDR3 has 16 residues. The CDR3 nucleotides read TGCGCCAGCAGCGTGGTACCCGGGACAGCCATCTATGGCTACACCTTC. Translating it yields CASSVVPGTAIYGYTF.

The sample holds one count of this clone. The CDR3 loop is CASSLVLAEETQYF. CDR3 DNA: TGTGCCAGCAGCTTAGTCTTAGCGGAAGAGACCCAGTACTTC. The J gene is TRBJ2-5, the V gene TRBV7-2, with a tentative D call TRBD2 (6 bases). Trimming pared 1 base from V and 3 bases from J, leaving 9 bases between. CDR3 length: 14 amino acids. The germline CDR1 and CDR2 sequences are SGHTA and FQGNSA. Full variable domain (outside the CDR3, taken from reference TRBV7-2 and TRBJ2-5): GAGVSQSPSNKVTEKGKDVELRCDPISGHTALYWYRQSLGQGLEFLIYFQGNSAPDKSGLPSDRFSAERTGGSVSTLTIQRTQQEDSAVYLCASSLVLAEETQYFGPGTRLLVL.

A word on this clone: The junction departs from the called germline gene at one end, perhaps through a read error. The rearrangement uses TRBV19 and TRBJ2-2, with D hard to call. The length of the CDR3 is 13 residues. Germline assignment: CDR1 LNHDA and CDR2 SQIVND (reference sequence). CDR3 loop: CASSIENSGELFF. DNA for the CDR3: TGTGCCAGTAGTATAGAGAACTCCGGGGAGCTGTTTTTT.

The rearrangement uses TRBV19 and TRBJ2-6; D is uncertain. V shed 3 bases and J shed 9 bases, with 9 bases lying between them. Germline V gene data show CDR1 as LNHDA and CDR2 as SQIVND (reference sequence). The CDR3 has 13 amino acids. This chain's CDR3 is CASSIDRVNVLTF. The CDR3 nucleotides are TGTGCCAGTAGTATCGATAGGGTCAACGTCCTGACTTTC.

In its sample, this clone was seen once. This chain links TRBV12-3 or TRBV12-4 with TRBJ2-5; D unresolved. V was pared by 6 bases and J by 3 bases, with 8 bases between. This CDR3 has 12 residues. In DNA form, the CDR3 reads TGTGCCAGCAGCCCATCGAAAGAGACCCAGTACTTC. It translates to CASSPSKETQYF.

The V call is TRBV5-4, the J call TRBJ2-3; a weak D match, TRBD1 (7 bases). CDR1 and CDR2 from the germline V gene are SGHNT and YYREEE (reference sequence). The CDR3 consists of 16 residues. The germline V and J ends were trimmed by 4 bases and 2 bases, with 17 bases remaining between them. In DNA, the CDR3 is TGTGCCAGCAGCCGACGGCGGGACAGCCCCACAGATACGCAGTATTTT. It specifies CASSRRRDSPTDTQYF.

The chain links TRBV21-1 to TRBJ1-1; no DNA check was done on the table's D call, TRBD1. TRBV21-1 is tagged as a pseudogene. The CDR3 is made up of 16 amino acids. For the CDR3, the DNA is TGTGCCAGCAGCAAAGGGAGGGGACAGGGGGGCACTGAAGCTTTCTTT. Protein: CASSKGRGQGGTEAFF.

This clone was recorded a few times. The chain links TRBV30 to TRBJ1-4; unclear D gene. The germline V and J ends were trimmed by 1 base and 7 bases, with 13 bases remaining between them. In germline, CDR1 is GTSNPN, CDR2 SVGIG (reference sequence). This CDR3 has 14 residues. CDR3 DNA sequence: TGTGCCTGGAGTGAAACCTCCTGGGGTGAAAAACTGTTTTTT. It translates to CAWSETSWGEKLFF.

V gene TRBV20-1 combines with J gene TRBJ2-5; 8 bases are shared with TRBD2. This CDR3 has 15 residues. V was clipped by 3 bases and J by 1 base; unmatched bases: 7. Germline CDR1 reads DFQATT; CDR2 reads SNEGSKA (reference sequence). The CDR3 coding sequence is TGCAGTGCTAGTTATAGCGGGGACCGCCAAGAGACCCAGTACTTC. Translating it yields CSASYSGDRQETQYF.

This rearrangement joins TRBV28 to TRBJ1-2, with TRBD1 matching 9 bases. Germline trimming cut 5 bases from V and 6 bases from J; bases unmatched to any gene: 1. Looked up from germline, CDR1 is MDHEN and CDR2 is SYDVKM. This CDR3 is 12 amino acids long. CDR3 nucleotides: TGTGCCAGCAGTACAGGGGGCAATGGCTACACCTTC. This translates into CASSTGGNGYTF.

The chain joins TRBV13 to TRBJ1-1; D ambiguous. This CDR3 has 11 residues. Germline CDR1 and CDR2: PRHDT and FYEKMQ (reference sequence). V lost 4 bases, J lost 7 bases, and 7 bases lay in between. Here the CDR3 DNA reads TGTGCCAGCAGCTCAGGACTTGAAGCTTTCTTT. Its translation is CASSSGLEAFF.

The V gene is TRBV27, the J gene TRBJ1-5; the D is unclear. Trimming shortened V by 3 bases and J by 1 base, and 7 bases separated the two germline ends. CDR1 and CDR2 (germline): MNHEY, SMNVEV (reference sequence). There are 14 residues in the CDR3. The CDR3 protein is CASSFGGSNQPQHF. In DNA, the CDR3 is TGTGCCAGCAGTTTCGGCGGAAGCAATCAGCCCCAGCATTTT.

The gene calls are TRBV6-6 and TRBJ2-7; D is unclear. The CDR3 consists of 14 residues. V was pared by 6 bases and J by 1 base, with 13 bases between. Germline values: CDR1 MNHNY, CDR2 SVGAGI (reference sequence). CDR3 nucleotide sequence: TGTGCCAGCAGCCCAGGAACAGCTTCCTACGAGCAGTACTTC. This encodes CASSPGTASYEQYF.